A selection of T cell receptor beta chains follows, all from one sample in a study of patients and donors after allogeneic stem cell transplantation. TCRdb re-called the RT-PCR reads with MiXCR, one entry per CDR3 protein. This table holds some 960,000 distinct CDR3 sequences, roughly 17% found once. The sample was blood, either unsorted or a sorted T cell fraction (not recorded which). Receptors were obtained from a human donor who was either an allogeneic HSCT recipient or a stem cell or donor lymphocyte infusion donor (not recorded which). It is not recorded whose cells these are; they may come from a transplant donor. Each CDR3 is given with its conserved first and last residue. The order of the fields is D gene, V gene, J gene, CDR3 length, clone size, CDR3 DNA, CDR3 protein. D genes are given only for firm matches. Rows may omit the clone size; those that give it use once, few, many or a size class.

-	TRBV20-1	TRBJ1-1	15	many	TGCAGTGCTGTGGGCCGGGGGTCTTGGAACACTGAAGCTTTCTTT	CSAVGRGSWNTEAFF
-	TRBV29-1	TRBJ2-1	12	many	TGCAGCGTTGTGACCTCGTACAATGAGCAGTTCTTC	CSVVTSYNEQFF
TRBD1	TRBV15	TRBJ2-7	15	few	TGTGCCACCAGCCCCCGGACAGGGTCCTCCTACGAGCAGTACTTC	CATSPRTGSSYEQYF
-	TRBV5-6	TRBJ1-2	15	-	TGTGCCAGCAGCTTGGCGGGGCAGGCTCTAGGGGGCTACACCTTC	CASSLAGQALGGYTF
TRBD2	TRBV12-3/TRBV12-4	TRBJ2-3	14	few	TGTGCCAGCAGTGCCTCACTAGCGACAGATACGCAGTATTTT	CASSASLATDTQYF
-	TRBV7-9	TRBJ2-7	13	few	TGTGCCAGCAGCAGCCCAGGGTGGGACGAGCAGTACTTC	CASSSPGWDEQYF
TRBD1	TRBV7-2	TRBJ1-1	15	few	TGTGCCAGCAGCCGGGGACAGGGAACAAGGACTGAAGCTTTCTTT	CASSRGQGTRTEAFF
TRBD2	TRBV29-1	TRBJ2-3	15	many	TGCAGCGTTGAAGATCGACTAGCGGGGAGGGATACGCAGTATTTT	CSVEDRLAGRDTQYF
-	TRBV6-5	TRBJ2-7	12	few	TGTGCCAGCAGTTACGTGTCGGGCGAGCAGTACTTC	CASSYVSGEQYF
-	TRBV5-6	TRBJ2-4	14	few	TGTGCCAGCAGCTCCCGGGGAAGTGGGGACATTCAGTACTTC	CASSSRGSGDIQYF
-	TRBV27	TRBJ2-2	15	-	TGTGCCAGCAGTTTCAGCGCCGAAGACACCGGGGAGCTGTTTTTT	CASSFSAEDTGELFF
-	TRBV4-3	TRBJ2-7	13	few	TGCGCCAGCAGCCAAGCGGCGGCCTACGAGCAGTACTTC	CASSQAAAYEQYF
-	TRBV12-3/TRBV12-4	TRBJ2-7	14	-	TGTGCCAGCACCCTCACGGCCCGGCGGGATGAGCAGTACTTC	CASTLTARRDEQYF
-	TRBV18	TRBJ2-7	13	-	TGTGCCAGCTCACCACGAAGTGAGTACGAGCAGTACTTC	CASSPRSEYEQYF
-	TRBV20-1	TRBJ2-7	11	few	TGCAGTGCTGTCAGGGGGGTGGAGCAGTACTTC	CSAVRGVEQYF
TRBD2	TRBV12-3/TRBV12-4	TRBJ2-3	15	many	TGTGCCAGCAGTTTCCCCGGGAGGTCAATGGATACGCAGTATTTT	CASSFPGRSMDTQYF
TRBD2	TRBV30	TRBJ2-6	15	-	TGTGCCTGTGGGGACTACATTTCTGGGGCCAACGTCCTGACTTTC	CACGDYISGANVLTF
-	TRBV5-6	TRBJ1-4	14	few	TGTGCCAGCAGCTTGATGGGTCCCCGTGAAAAACTGTTTTTT	CASSLMGPREKLFF
-	TRBV6-5	TRBJ2-1	15	few	TGTGCCAGCAGTTTCCGGGACTTTTCCTACAATGAGCAGTTCTTC	CASSFRDFSYNEQFF
-	TRBV29-1	TRBJ2-7	13	many	TGCAGCGGGGGGGGCATACAGCGACACGAGCAGTACTTC	CSGGGIQRHEQYF
TRBD1	TRBV20-1	TRBJ1-2	15	few	TGCAGTGCCGCGAACCCTCGGACAGGGGGCTCTGGCTACACCTTC	CSAANPRTGGSGYTF
-	TRBV12-3/TRBV12-4	TRBJ2-3	13	-	TGTGCCAGCAGCCCTACCCGGGCTCGTACGCAGTATTTT	CASSPTRARTQYF
-	TRBV15	TRBJ2-7	14	-	TGTGCCACCAGCAACGTTACGGTATCCTACGAGCAGTACTTC	CATSNVTVSYEQYF
-	TRBV20-1	TRBJ2-5	12	few	TGCAGTGCTATAAGGCAGCAAGAGACCCAGTACTTC	CSAIRQQETQYF
TRBD2	TRBV20-1	TRBJ2-3	15	-	TGCAGTGCTTTTCTAGCGGGAGGGTTGGCAGATACGCAGTATTTT	CSAFLAGGLADTQYF
TRBD2	TRBV5-1	TRBJ2-7	14	-	TGCGCCAGCAGCAATGGCGGGAGTTTCTACGAGCAGTACTTC	CASSNGGSFYEQYF
-	TRBV16	TRBJ2-7	14	-	TGTGCCAGCAGCCAAGGAGAGGGCCCCTACGAGCAGTACTTC	CASSQGEGPYEQYF
TRBD2	TRBV27	TRBJ2-3	15	-	TGTGCCAGCTCACTAGCGGGAACCGTGGGTTATACGCAGTATTTT	CASSLAGTVGYTQYF
-	TRBV20-1	TRBJ1-2	11	-	TGCAGTGCTCCCGGAAGCTATGGCTACACCTTC	CSAPGSYGYTF
TRBD1	TRBV30	TRBJ1-5	13	few	TGTGCCTGGAGTGGACAGGGAGATCAGCCCCAGCATTTT	CAWSGQGDQPQHF
-	TRBV2	TRBJ2-3	12	-	TGTGCCAGCAGTGATCCCGGTCATACGCAGTATTTT	CASSDPGHTQYF
-	TRBV10-3	TRBJ2-3	14	-	TGTGCCATCAGTGGGGCGGTACGCACAGATACGCAGTATTTT	CAISGAVRTDTQYF
-	TRBV6-5	TRBJ2-2	14	-	TGTGCCAGCAGTTACGACGCTAACACCGGGGAGCTGTTTTTT	CASSYDANTGELFF
TRBD2	TRBV6-5	TRBJ2-3	17	-	TGTGCCAGCAGTTCCCTCGGACTAGCGGGGAGCACAGATACGCAGTATTTT	CASSSLGLAGSTDTQYF
TRBD1	TRBV7-9	TRBJ1-2	14	-	TGTGCCAGCAGCTTCCCCGGGACAGGGCCTGGCTACACCTTC	CASSFPGTGPGYTF
-	TRBV7-9	TRBJ2-2	13	-	TGTGCCAGCAGCCCTAGCGTCACCGGGGAGCTGTTTTTT	CASSPSVTGELFF
TRBD2	TRBV5-1	TRBJ2-1	16	many	TGCGCCAGCAGCTTTCTAGCGGCCCCCAACACCAATGAGCAGTTCTTC	CASSFLAAPNTNEQFF
TRBD2	TRBV12-3/TRBV12-4	TRBJ2-3	14	few	TGTGCCAGCAGACCCGGGACTAGCGGCGATACGCAGTATTTT	CASRPGTSGDTQYF